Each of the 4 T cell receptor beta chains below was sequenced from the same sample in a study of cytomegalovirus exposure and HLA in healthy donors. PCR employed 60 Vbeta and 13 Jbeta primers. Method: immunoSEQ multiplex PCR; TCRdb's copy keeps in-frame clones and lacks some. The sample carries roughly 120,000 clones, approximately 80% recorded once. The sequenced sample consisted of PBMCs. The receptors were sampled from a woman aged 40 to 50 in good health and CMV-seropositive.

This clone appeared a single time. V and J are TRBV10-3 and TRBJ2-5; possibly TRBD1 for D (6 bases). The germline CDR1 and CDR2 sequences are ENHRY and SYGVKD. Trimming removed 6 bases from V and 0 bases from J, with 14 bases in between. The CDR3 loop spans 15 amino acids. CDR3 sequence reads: CAIRGTRPYQETQYF. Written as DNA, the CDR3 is TGTGCCATCAGAGGGACAAGACCGTACCAAGAGACCCAGTACTTC.

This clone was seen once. The CDR3 DNA reads as TGTGCCAGCAGCGTAGGTTGGGACAGGGCGAATGAAAAACTGTTTTTT. Its translation: CASSVGWDRANEKLFF. This rearrangement joins TRBV9 to TRBJ1-4; 9 bases are a match to TRBD1. Germline V gene data show CDR1 as SGDLS and CDR2 as YYNGEE. This CDR3 has 16 residues. V lost 0 bases, J lost 5 bases, and 5 bases stayed unmatched.

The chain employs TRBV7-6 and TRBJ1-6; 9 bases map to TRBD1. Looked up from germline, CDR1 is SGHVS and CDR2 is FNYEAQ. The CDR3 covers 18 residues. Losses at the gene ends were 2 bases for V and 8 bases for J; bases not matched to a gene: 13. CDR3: CASSLYPARGQGDSPLHF. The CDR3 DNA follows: TGTGCCAGCAGCTTATATCCCGCTCGGGGACAGGGTGATTCACCCCTCCACTTT. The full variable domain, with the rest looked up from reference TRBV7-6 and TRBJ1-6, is GAGVSQSPRYKVTKRGQDVALRCDPISGHVSLYWYRQALGQGPEFLTYFNYEAQQDKSGLPNDRFSAERPEGSISTLTIQRTEQRDSAMYRCASSLYPARGQGDSPLHFGNGTRLTVT.

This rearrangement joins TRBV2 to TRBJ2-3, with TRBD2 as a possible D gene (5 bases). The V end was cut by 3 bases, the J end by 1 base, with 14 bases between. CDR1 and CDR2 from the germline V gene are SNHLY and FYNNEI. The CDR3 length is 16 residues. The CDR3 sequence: CASSDLAALGTDTQYF. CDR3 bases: TGTGCCAGCAGTGACCTAGCTGCCTTAGGCACAGATACGCAGTATTTT.